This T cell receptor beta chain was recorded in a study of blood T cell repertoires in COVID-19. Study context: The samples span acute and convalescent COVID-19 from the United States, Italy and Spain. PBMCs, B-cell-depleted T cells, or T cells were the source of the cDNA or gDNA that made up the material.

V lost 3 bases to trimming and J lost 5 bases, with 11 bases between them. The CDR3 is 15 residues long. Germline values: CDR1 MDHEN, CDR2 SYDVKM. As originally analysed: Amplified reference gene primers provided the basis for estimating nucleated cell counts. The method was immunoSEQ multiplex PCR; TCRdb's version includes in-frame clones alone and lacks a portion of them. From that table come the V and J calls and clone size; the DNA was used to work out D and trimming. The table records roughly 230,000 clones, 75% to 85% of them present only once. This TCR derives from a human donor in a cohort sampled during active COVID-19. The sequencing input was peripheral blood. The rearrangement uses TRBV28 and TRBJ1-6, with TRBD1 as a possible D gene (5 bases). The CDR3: CASSFRGQDNSPLHF. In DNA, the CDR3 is TGTGCCAGCAGTTTTAGGGGCCAGGATAATTCACCCCTCCACTTT.